The 22 T cell receptor beta chains listed next were all sequenced from one sample in a study of PD-1 blockade in classical Hodgkin lymphoma. In every patient, relapse followed autologous stem cell transplantation, while exposure to brentuximab vedotin differed. Generated by immunoSEQ multiplex PCR, the TCRdb table keeps only in-frame clones and is missing some. The table shows roughly 140,000 clones, with under 85% occurring only once. The material was peripheral blood mononuclear cells (PBMCs), obtained before the second cycle of nivolumab. The receptor set was obtained from a human donor with classical Hodgkin lymphoma.

The chain joins TRBV7-3 to TRBJ2-1; D is possibly TRBD1 or TRBD2 (5 bases each). Trimming left V 4 bases short and J 0 bases short, with 16 bases between. CDR1 SGHTA and CDR2 FQGTGA come from the germline V gene. There are 17 residues in the CDR3. CDR3 residues: CASSWGLGRDSYNEQFF. The CDR3 DNA sequence: TGTGCCAGCAGCTGGGGGTTGGGCAGGGACTCCTACAATGAGCAGTTCTTC.

This chain connects TRBV6-5 to TRBJ2-7; possibly TRBD2 for D (5 bases). V dropped 10 bases and J dropped 2 bases, with 15 bases sitting between them. Germline V gene lookup returns CDR1 MNHEY and CDR2 SVGAGI. CDR3 length: 13 residues. Here the CDR3 reads CAISGGLPYEQYF. Written as DNA, the CDR3 is TGTGCCATCAGCGGCGGGTTGCCCTACGAGCAGTACTTC.

The chain is built from TRBV5-6 and TRBJ1-5, with D unclear. The CDR3 runs 15 residues. Trimming took 4 bases from V and 5 from J, leaving 16 bases between them. In germline, CDR1 is SGHDT, CDR2 YYEEEE. The CDR3 reads CASSKYGFSDQPQHF. CDR3 nucleotide sequence: TGTGCCAGCAGCAAATACGGGTTCTCCGATCAGCCCCAGCATTTT.

The V gene is TRBV19, the J gene TRBJ2-7; D may be TRBD1 or TRBD2 (5 bases each). Germline V CDR1 and CDR2: LNHDA, SQIVND (reference sequence). The V end was cut by 5 bases, the J end by 2 bases, with 19 bases between. This CDR3 region has 16 residues. CDR3 nucleotide sequence: TGTGCCAGTAGTCCACCCTACCAAGGGACCGCCTACGAGCAGTACTTC. Protein: CASSPPYQGTAYEQYF.

The V and J genes are TRBV6-6 and TRBJ1-5; D gene uncertain. This CDR3 is 14 amino acids long. CDR1 is MNHNY, CDR2 SVGAGI, per germline (reference sequence). V lost 0 bases, J lost 4 bases, and 7 bases lay in between. The CDR3 here is CASSYSPGNQPQHF. CDR3 DNA sequence: TGTGCCAGCAGTTACTCCCCTGGGAATCAGCCCCAGCATTTT.

The chain employs TRBV6-4 and TRBJ2-3; no firm D call. The germline V and J ends were trimmed by 2 bases and 7 bases, with 7 bases remaining between them. The length of the CDR3 is 12 residues. CDR1 is MRHNA, CDR2 SNTAGT, per germline. The CDR3 DNA reads TGTGCCAGCAGTGACGACCGAAATACGCAGTATTTT. Residues: CASSDDRNTQYF.

This clone was detected a few times. The genes are TRBV5-1 and TRBJ2-7; 8 bases map to TRBD2. Germline V lookup: CDR1 SGHRS, CDR2 YFSETQ. CDR3 length equals 14 residues. Trimming cost V 0 bases and J 2 bases; bases outside gene matches: 1. CDR3 sequence (DNA): TGCGCCAGCAGCTTGGAACTAGCGGCCTACGAGCAGTACTTC. Translating it yields CASSLELAAYEQYF.

The V gene is TRBV6-1, the J gene TRBJ2-7, with 10 bases aligning to TRBD1. The CDR3 is made up of 14 amino acids. Trimming at V came to 4 bases and at J to 6 bases, leaving 6 bases not matched to a gene. Per germline, CDR1 MNHNS and CDR2 SASEGT. CDR3 nucleotide sequence: TGTGCCAGCAGTGCCCCGGGACAGGGGAGCGAGCAGTACTTC. Protein product: CASSAPGQGSEQYF.

The J gene is TRBJ2-7, the V gene TRBV18; D is undetermined. The CDR3 contains 13 residues. Germline CDR1 is KGHSH and CDR2 is LQKENI. V lost 0 bases and J 4 bases, leaving 7 bases between the germline ends. CDR3 region: CASSPPDRYEQYF. Written as DNA, the CDR3 is TGTGCCAGCTCACCACCGGACCGGTACGAGCAGTACTTC.

V usage is TRBV7-9 and J usage is TRBJ2-3; 7 positions match TRBD1. This CDR3 comprises 15 residues. Germline CDR1 and CDR2: SEHNR and FQNEAQ (reference sequence). V dropped 1 base and J dropped 1; count of bases not matched to a gene: 2. The chain's CDR3 is CASSLDTGGTDTQYF. The CDR3 DNA follows: TGTGCCAGCAGCTTAGACACAGGGGGCACAGATACGCAGTATTTT.

The gene calls are TRBV7-2 and TRBJ2-3; TRBD2 aligns across 10 bases. V lost 3 bases, J lost 6 bases, and 6 bases stayed unmatched. Germline V gives CDR1 SGHTA, CDR2 FQGNSA. There are 15 residues in the CDR3. DNA of the CDR3: TGTGCCAGCAGCTTTAGCGGGGGGACGGAGGATACGCAGTATTTT. This translates into CASSFSGGTEDTQYF.

V and J are TRBV6-6 and TRBJ2-7; unclear D gene. The germline CDR1 and CDR2 sequences are MNHNY and SVGAGI (reference sequence). This CDR3 comprises 13 residues. With 2 bases removed from V and 2 bases from J, the gap between germline ends came to 7 bases. The CDR3, as DNA: TGTGCCAGCAGTTACGGGGATACCTACGAGCAGTACTTC. It codes for CASSYGDTYEQYF.

The gene calls are TRBV7-9 and TRBJ2-2; D ambiguous. The CDR3 covers 13 residues. Trimming removed 3 bases at V and 4 bases at J, with 6 bases between. The germline gives CDR1 SEHNR, CDR2 FQNEAQ (reference sequence). The CDR3 DNA follows: TGTGCCAGCAGCTTTTGGTTCACCGGGGAGCTGTTTTTT. As protein: CASSFWFTGELFF.

The chain has TRBV19 and TRBJ2-2; D not resolved. The CDR3 totals 15 residues. V was cut by 2 bases and J by 2 bases, with 9 bases left in between. Germline loops: CDR1 LNHDA, CDR2 SQIVND (reference sequence). The CDR3 here is CASSILDLNTGELFF. In DNA form, the CDR3 reads TGTGCCAGTAGTATACTGGACCTTAACACCGGGGAGCTGTTTTTT.

This chain links TRBV5-8 with TRBJ2-2; no definite D call. V lost 4 bases, J lost 1 base, and 5 bases lay in between. Germline V gene data show CDR1 as SGHTS and CDR2 as YDEGEE. The CDR3 consists of 13 residues. The CDR3 reads CASSGQNTGELFF. The CDR3 DNA is TGTGCCAGCAGCGGGCAGAACACCGGGGAGCTGTTTTTT.

This rearrangement joins TRBV7-9 to TRBJ2-1; 13 positions match TRBD2. V lost 1 base, J lost 0 bases, and 6 bases stayed unmatched. Germline values: CDR1 SEHNR, CDR2 FQNEAQ (reference sequence). The CDR3 has 19 residues. In DNA form, the CDR3 reads TGTGCCAGCAGCTTAGGACTAGCGGGGGGTTACAGCTCCTACAATGAGCAGTTCTTC. This sequence encodes CASSLGLAGGYSSYNEQFF.

The chain combines TRBV7-3 with TRBJ1-5, with D tentatively TRBD1 (6 bases). The CDR3 spans 13 residues. V was clipped by 5 bases and J by 7 bases, with 12 bases between them. Per germline, CDR1 SGHTA and CDR2 FQGTGA. The CDR3 nucleotides are TGTGCCAGCAGCAGGGGGGGTGGCCAGCCCCAGCATTTT. It encodes CASSRGGGQPQHF.

As for this clone: This sample also contains other DNA sequences that code for the same CDR3. The chain employs TRBV6-5 and TRBJ1-5; D ambiguous. The germline V gene encodes CDR1 MNHEY and CDR2 SVGAGI. Trimming stripped 0 bases from V and 0 bases from J, with 0 bases between. The CDR3 covers 13 residues. This CDR3 is CASSYSSNQPQHF. The DNA of the CDR3 is TGTGCCAGCAGTTACTCTAGCAATCAGCCCCAGCATTTT.

The rearrangement links TRBV19 to TRBJ1-5; D is unresolved. Trimming pared 2 bases from V and 9 bases from J, leaving 17 bases between. This CDR3 comprises 15 residues. The V gene's germline CDR1 is LNHDA and CDR2 SQIVND (reference sequence). CDR3 nucleotide sequence: TGTGCCAGTAGTATAACCCAAAGTGCCGCTTGGCCCCAGCATTTT. It yields the protein CASSITQSAAWPQHF.

The chain carries TRBV19 and TRBJ2-3, with D perhaps matching TRBD1 or TRBD2 (5 bases each). This CDR3 is built from 14 residues. V lost 4 bases, J lost 1 base, and 9 bases lay in between. Germline V lookup: CDR1 LNHDA, CDR2 SQIVND (reference sequence). CDR3 in DNA: TGTGCCAGTAGTAGGGGGATTCGCACAGATACGCAGTATTTT. Its protein product is CASSRGIRTDTQYF.

The V and J genes are TRBV10-3 and TRBJ2-1; 9 nucleotides align to TRBD1. Germline CDR1 is ENHRY and CDR2 is SYGVKD. The CDR3 contains 12 residues. V gave up 7 bases and J gave up 8 bases; unmatched junction bases: 3. CDR3 sequence reads: CAITGQGYEQFF. CDR3 nucleotides: TGTGCCATCACGGGACAGGGTTATGAGCAGTTCTTC.

The chain couples TRBV7-3 to TRBJ2-1; the D gene is possibly TRBD1 (7 bases). The CDR3 consists of 14 residues. CDR1 and CDR2 (germline): SGHTA, FQGTGA. The ends were cut back, 2 bases at V and 8 bases at J, with 13 bases in the middle. The CDR3 reads CASSLLAGGHEQFF. In DNA, the CDR3 is TGTGCCAGCAGCTTATTGGCAGGGGGGCATGAGCAGTTCTTC.